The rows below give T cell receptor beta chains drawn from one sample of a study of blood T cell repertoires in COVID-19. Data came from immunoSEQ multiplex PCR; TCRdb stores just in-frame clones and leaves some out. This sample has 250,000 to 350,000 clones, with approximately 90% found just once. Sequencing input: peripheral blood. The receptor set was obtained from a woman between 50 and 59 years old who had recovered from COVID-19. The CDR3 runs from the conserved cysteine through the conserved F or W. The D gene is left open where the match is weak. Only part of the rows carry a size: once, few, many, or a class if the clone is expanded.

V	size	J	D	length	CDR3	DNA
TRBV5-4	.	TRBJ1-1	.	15	CASSPRVGENTEAFF	TGTGCCAGCAGCCCCCGGGTAGGAGAGAACACTGAAGCTTTCTTT
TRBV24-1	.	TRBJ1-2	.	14	CATSDFSINYGYTF	TGTGCCACCAGTGATTTTAGCATAAACTATGGCTACACCTTC
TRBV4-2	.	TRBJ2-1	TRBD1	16	CASSQGAGQGFDEQFF	TGTGCCAGCAGCCAAGGTGCGGGACAGGGGTTTGATGAGCAGTTCTTC
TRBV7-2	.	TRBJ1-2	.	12	CASSLQAHGYTF	TGTGCCAGCAGCTTACAGGCGCATGGCTACACCTTC
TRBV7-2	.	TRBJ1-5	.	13	CASSREGDQPQHF	TGTGCCAGCAGTCGAGAGGGGGACCAGCCCCAGCATTTT
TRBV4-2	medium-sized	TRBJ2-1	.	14	CASSRGLDINEQFF	TGTGCCAGCAGCCGGGGGCTGGACATAAATGAGCAGTTCTTC
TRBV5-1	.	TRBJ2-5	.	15	CASSLVLGERETQYF	TGCGCCAGCAGCTTGGTCCTCGGGGAGAGAGAGACCCAGTACTTC
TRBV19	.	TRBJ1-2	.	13	CASRRAQVDGYTF	TGTGCCAGTAGGAGGGCGCAGGTAGATGGCTACACCTTC
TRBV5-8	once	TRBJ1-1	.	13	CASSLAGGREAFF	TGTGCCAGCAGCTTGGCGGGGGGACGTGAAGCTTTCTTT
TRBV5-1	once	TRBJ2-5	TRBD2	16	CASSGAEGTSLETQYF	TGCGCCAGCAGCGGCGCAGAAGGGACTAGTCTGGAGACCCAGTACTTC
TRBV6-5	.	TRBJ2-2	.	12	CASSYPTGELFF	TGTGCCAGCAGTTACCCAACCGGGGAGCTGTTTTTT
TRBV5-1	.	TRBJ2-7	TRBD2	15	CASSLTSGQTYEQYF	TGCGCCAGCAGCCTGACTAGCGGGCAAACCTACGAGCAGTACTTC
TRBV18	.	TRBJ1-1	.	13	CASSSFGEPEAFF	TGTGCCAGCTCATCATTCGGGGAGCCTGAAGCTTTCTTT
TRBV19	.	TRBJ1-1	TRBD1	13	CASSITGTGYAFF	TGTGCCAGTAGTATTACCGGGACAGGGTATGCTTTCTTT
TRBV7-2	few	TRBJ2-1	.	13	CASSPQQDNEQFF	TGTGCCAGCAGCCCCCAGCAGGACAATGAGCAGTTCTTC
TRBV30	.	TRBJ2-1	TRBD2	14	CAYWEGYGGNEQFF	TGTGCCTACTGGGAGGGCTATGGAGGGAATGAGCAGTTCTTC
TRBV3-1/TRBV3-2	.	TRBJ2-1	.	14	CASSQAGSYNEQFF	TGTGCCAGCAGCCAAGCGGGATCCTACAATGAGCAGTTCTTC
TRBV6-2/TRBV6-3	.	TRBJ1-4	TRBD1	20	CASSYFWGQGSSSEVGKLFF	TGTGCCAGCAGTTATTTTTGGGGACAGGGAAGTAGCTCGGAAGTCGGAAAACTGTTTTTT
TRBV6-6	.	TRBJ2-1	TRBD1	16	CASSYYGTGPTNEQFF	TGTGCCAGCAGTTACTACGGGACAGGGCCCACCAATGAGCAGTTCTTC
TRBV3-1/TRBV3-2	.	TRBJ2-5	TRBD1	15	CASSLRTGPQETQYF	TGTGCCAGCAGCCTGCGGACAGGGCCACAAGAGACCCAGTACTTC
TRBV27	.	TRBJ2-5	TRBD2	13	CASRGGIQETQYF	TGTGCCAGCAGGGGGGGGATCCAAGAGACCCAGTACTTC
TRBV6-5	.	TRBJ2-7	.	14	CASSYSGSSYEQYF	TGTGCCAGCAGTTACTCGGGCTCCTCCTACGAGCAGTACTTC
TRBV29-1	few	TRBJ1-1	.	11	CSAWRRPEAFF	TGCAGCGCCTGGAGGAGACCTGAAGCTTTCTTT
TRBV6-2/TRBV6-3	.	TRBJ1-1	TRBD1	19	CASSPRTGGAPERNTEAFF	TGTGCCAGCAGTCCCCGGACAGGGGGAGCGCCAGAGAGGAACACTGAAGCTTTCTTT
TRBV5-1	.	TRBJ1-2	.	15	CASSLEDRFRYGYTF	TGCGCCAGCAGCTTGGAGGACAGATTCCGCTATGGCTACACCTTC
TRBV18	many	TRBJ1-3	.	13	CASSGAAGNTIYF	TGTGCCAGCTCAGGGGCCGCTGGAAACACCATATATTTT
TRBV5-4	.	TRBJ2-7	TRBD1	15	CASSLDWTGSYEQYF	TGTGCCAGCAGCTTGGACTGGACAGGGAGCTACGAGCAGTACTTC
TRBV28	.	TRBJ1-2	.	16	CASSFGDSRQVYGYTF	TGTGCCAGCAGTTTTGGGGATTCCCGACAGGTATATGGCTACACCTTC
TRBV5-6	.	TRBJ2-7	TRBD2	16	CASSLEAGVAPYEQYF	TGTGCCAGCAGCTTGGAGGCGGGGGTGGCCCCCTACGAGCAGTACTTC
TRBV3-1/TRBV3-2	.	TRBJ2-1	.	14	CASSQVDSFAEQFF	TGTGCCAGCAGCCAAGTGGATAGCTTTGCTGAGCAGTTCTTC
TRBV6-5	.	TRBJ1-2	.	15	CASTFDMGRQSGYTF	TGTGCCAGCACCTTCGACATGGGGAGGCAGAGTGGCTACACCTTC
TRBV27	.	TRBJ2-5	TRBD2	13	CASSIGTGGTQYF	TGTGCCAGCAGTATCGGGACGGGGGGGACCCAGTACTTC
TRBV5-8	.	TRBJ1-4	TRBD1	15	CASSLEGQVNEKLFF	TGTGCCAGCAGCTTGGAAGGACAGGTTAATGAAAAACTGTTTTTT
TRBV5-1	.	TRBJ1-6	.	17	CASREQGTGSYNSPLHF	TGCGCCAGCCGGGAACAGGGCACAGGCTCCTATAATTCACCCCTCCACTTT
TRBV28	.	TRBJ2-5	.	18	CASSSFHDTVGGQETQYF	TGTGCCAGCAGTTCATTTCACGACACTGTTGGTGGCCAAGAGACCCAGTACTTC
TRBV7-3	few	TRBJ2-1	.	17	CASSPRGAGGSYNEQFF	TGTGCCAGCAGCCCCAGGGGGGCAGGGGGATCCTACAATGAGCAGTTCTTC
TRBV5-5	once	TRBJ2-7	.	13	CASSLLDSYEQYF	TGTGCCAGCAGCTTGCTAGATTCCTACGAGCAGTACTTC
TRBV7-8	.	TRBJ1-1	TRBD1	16	CASSPINDRGQTEAFF	TGTGCCAGCAGCCCAATAAACGACAGGGGGCAGACTGAAGCTTTCTTT
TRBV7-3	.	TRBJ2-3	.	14	CASRVGGRTDTQYF	TGTGCCAGCAGGGTTGGAGGCCGCACAGATACGCAGTATTTT
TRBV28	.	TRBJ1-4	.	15	CASSDQGLQNEKLFF	TGTGCCAGCAGTGACCAGGGACTCCAAAATGAAAAACTGTTTTTT
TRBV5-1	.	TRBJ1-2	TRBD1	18	CASSPFGQGAARSYGYTF	TGCGCCAGCAGCCCCTTCGGACAGGGGGCTGCCCGGAGTTATGGCTACACCTTC
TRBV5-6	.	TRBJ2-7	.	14	CASSLSTGSYEQYF	TGTGCCAGCAGCCTCTCGACAGGCTCTTACGAGCAGTACTTC
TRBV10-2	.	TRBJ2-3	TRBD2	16	CASTPTGTSGSYTQYF	TGCGCCAGCACGCCTACCGGGACTAGCGGGAGTTATACGCAGTATTTT
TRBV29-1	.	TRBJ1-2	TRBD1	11	CSVATGDGYTF	TGCAGCGTTGCAACAGGGGACGGCTACACCTTC
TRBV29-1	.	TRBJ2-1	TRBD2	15	CSVEPTSGSYNEQFF	TGCAGCGTTGAACCGACTAGCGGGAGCTACAATGAGCAGTTCTTC
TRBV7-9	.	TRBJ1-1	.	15	CASSLGSGGGSEAFF	TGTGCCAGCAGCCTTGGATCGGGGGGCGGTTCTGAAGCTTTCTTT